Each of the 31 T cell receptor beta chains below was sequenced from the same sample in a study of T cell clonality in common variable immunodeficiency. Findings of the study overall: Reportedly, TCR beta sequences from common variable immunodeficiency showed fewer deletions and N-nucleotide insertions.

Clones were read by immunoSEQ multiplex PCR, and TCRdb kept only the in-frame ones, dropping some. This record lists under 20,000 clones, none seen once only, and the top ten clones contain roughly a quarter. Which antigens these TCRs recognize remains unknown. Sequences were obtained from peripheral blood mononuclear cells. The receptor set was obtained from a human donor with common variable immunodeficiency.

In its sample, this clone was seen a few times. The DNA read from the CDR3 is TGTGCCAGTAGTCCCATAGGACAGGGAATGAACACTGAA. Translating it yields CASSPIGQGMNTE. The entire CDR3 reads CASSPIGQGMNTEAFF. This chain uses TRBV19 with TRBJ1-1; 8 bases are a match to TRBD1. The CDR3 end falls 3 residues outside the read, so it is completed with the germline J gene. CDR1 is LNHDA and CDR2 is SQIVND in the germline V gene (reference sequence). V lost 5 bases and J lost 0; bases outside the gene matches: 8. The CDR3 runs to 16 residues.

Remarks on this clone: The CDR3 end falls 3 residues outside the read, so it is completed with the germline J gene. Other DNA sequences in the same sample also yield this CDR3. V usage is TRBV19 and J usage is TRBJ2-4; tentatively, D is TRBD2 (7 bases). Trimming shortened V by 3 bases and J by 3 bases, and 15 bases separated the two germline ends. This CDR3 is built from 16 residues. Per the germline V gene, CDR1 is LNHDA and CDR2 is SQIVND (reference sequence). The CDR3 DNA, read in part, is TGTGCCAGTAGTATTTTACGGGGGGCTGGCAAAAACATT. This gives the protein CASSILRGAGKNI. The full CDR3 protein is CASSILRGAGKNIQYF. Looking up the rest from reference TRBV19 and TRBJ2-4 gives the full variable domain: DGGITQSPKYLFRKEGQNVTLSCEQNLNHDAMYWYRQDPGQGLRLIYYSQIVNDFQKGDIAEGYSVSREKKESFPLTVTSAQKNPTAFYLCASSILRGAGKNIQYFGAGTRLSVL.

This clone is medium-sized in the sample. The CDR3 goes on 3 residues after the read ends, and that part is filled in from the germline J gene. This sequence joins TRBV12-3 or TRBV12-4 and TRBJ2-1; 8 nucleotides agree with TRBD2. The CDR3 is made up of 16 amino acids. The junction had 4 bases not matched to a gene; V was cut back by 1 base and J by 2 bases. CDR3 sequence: CASSLGSGDTYNEQFF. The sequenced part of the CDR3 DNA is TGTGCCAGCAGTTTAGGTAGCGGGGACACCTACAATGAG.

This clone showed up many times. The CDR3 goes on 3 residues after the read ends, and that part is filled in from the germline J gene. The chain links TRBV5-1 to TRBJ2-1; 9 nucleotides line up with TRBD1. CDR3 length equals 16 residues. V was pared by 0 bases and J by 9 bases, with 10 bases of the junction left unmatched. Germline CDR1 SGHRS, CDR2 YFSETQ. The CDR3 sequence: CASSLEPGQGRFEQFF. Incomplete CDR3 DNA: TGCGCCAGCAGCTTGGAACCGGGACAGGGTCGTTTTGAG.

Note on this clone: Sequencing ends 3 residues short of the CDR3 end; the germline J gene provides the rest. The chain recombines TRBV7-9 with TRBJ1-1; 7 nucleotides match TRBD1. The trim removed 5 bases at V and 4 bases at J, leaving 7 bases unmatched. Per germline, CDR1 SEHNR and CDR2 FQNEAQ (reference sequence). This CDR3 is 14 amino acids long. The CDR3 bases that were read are TGTGCCAGCAGCGCCGCAGGGGGGAGCACTGAA. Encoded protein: CASSAAGGSTE. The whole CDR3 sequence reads CASSAAGGSTEAFF.

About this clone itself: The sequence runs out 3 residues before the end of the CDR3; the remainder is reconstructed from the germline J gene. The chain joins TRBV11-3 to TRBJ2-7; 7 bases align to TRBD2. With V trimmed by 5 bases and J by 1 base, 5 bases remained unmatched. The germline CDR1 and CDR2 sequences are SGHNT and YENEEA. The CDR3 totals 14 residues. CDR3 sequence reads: CASSPWGGSYEQYF. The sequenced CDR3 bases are TGTGCCAGCAGCCCCTGGGGGGGATCCTACGAG. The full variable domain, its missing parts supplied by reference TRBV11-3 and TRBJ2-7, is EAGVVQSPRYKIIEKKQPVAFWCNPISGHNTLYWYLQNLGQGPELLIRYENEEAVDDSQLPKDRFSAERLKGVDSTLKIQPAELGDSAVYLCASSPWGGSYEQYFGPGTRLTVT.

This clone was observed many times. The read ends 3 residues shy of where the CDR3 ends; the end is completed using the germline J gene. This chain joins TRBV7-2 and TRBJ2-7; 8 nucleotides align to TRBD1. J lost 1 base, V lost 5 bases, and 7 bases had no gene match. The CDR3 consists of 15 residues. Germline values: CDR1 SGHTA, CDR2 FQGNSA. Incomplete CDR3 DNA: TGTGCCAGCAGCGTAATGGACAGGGTGTCCTACGAG. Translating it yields CASSVMDRVSYE. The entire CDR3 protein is CASSVMDRVSYEQYF.

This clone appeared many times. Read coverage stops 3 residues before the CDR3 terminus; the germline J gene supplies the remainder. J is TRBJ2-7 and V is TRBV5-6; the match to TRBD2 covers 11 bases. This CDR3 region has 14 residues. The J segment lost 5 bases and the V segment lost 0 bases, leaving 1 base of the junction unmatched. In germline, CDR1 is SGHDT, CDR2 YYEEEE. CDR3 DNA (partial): TGTGCCAGCAGCTTGGCACTAGCGGGAGACGAG. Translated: CASSLALAGDE. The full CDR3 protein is CASSLALAGDEQYF.

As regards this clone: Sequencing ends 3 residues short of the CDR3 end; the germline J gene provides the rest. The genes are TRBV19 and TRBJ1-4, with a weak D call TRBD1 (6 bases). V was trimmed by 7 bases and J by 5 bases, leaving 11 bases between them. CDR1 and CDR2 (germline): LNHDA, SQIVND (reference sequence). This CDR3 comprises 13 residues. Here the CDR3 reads CASKGQGNEKLFF. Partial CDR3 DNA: TGTGCCAGTAAGGGGCAGGGGAATGAAAAA.

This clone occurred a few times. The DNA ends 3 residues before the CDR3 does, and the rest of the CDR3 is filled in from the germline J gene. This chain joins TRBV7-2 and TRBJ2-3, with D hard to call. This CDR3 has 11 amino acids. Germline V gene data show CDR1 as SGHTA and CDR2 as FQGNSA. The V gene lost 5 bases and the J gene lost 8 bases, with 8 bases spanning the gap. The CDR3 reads CASSPGGTQYF. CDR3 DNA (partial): TGTGCCAGCAGCCCCGGCGGTACG. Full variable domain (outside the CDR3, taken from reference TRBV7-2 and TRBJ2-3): GAGVSQSPSNKVTEKGKDVELRCDPISGHTALYWYRQSLGQGLEFLIYFQGNSAPDKSGLPSDRFSAERTGGSVSTLTIQRTQQEDSAVYLCASSPGGTQYFGPGTRLTVL.

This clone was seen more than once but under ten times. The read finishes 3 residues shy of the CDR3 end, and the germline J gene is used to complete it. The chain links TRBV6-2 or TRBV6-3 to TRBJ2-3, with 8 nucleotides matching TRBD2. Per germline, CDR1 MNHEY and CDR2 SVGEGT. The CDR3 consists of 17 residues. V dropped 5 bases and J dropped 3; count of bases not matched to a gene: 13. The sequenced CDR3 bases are TGTGCCAGCAGTCCCTCCGGGACTAGTTTTAAAACAGATACG. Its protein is CASSPSGTSFKTDT. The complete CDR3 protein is CASSPSGTSFKTDTQYF.

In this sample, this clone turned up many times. The part of the CDR3 DNA that was read is TGTGCCAGTAGTATGAATAGCAACACTGAA. It is translated as CASSMNSNTE. The entire CDR3 is CASSMNSNTEAFF. The chain joins TRBV19 to TRBJ1-1; D is undetermined. Sequencing ends 3 residues short of the CDR3 end; the germline J gene provides the rest. The CDR3 totals 13 residues. Germline-derived CDR1 and CDR2 are LNHDA and SQIVND (reference sequence). Trimming shortened V by 3 bases and J by 2 bases, and 7 bases separated the two germline ends.

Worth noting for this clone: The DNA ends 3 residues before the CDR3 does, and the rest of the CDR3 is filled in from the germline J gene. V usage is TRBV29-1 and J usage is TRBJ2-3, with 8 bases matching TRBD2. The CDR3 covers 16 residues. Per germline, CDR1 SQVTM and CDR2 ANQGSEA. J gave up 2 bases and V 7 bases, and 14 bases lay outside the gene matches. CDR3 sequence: CSGRLPGLDYTDTQYF. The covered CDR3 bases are TGCAGCGGTCGATTACCGGGACTAGACTACACAGATACG.

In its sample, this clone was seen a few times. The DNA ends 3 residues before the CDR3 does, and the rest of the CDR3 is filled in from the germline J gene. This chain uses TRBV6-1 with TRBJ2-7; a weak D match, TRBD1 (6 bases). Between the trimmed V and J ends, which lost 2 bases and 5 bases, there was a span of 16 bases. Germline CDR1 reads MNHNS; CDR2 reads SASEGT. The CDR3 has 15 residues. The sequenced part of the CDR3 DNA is TGTGCCAGCAGTGAAAAACCTAACAACAGGGACGAG. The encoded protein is CASSEKPNNRDE. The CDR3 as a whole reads CASSEKPNNRDEQYF.

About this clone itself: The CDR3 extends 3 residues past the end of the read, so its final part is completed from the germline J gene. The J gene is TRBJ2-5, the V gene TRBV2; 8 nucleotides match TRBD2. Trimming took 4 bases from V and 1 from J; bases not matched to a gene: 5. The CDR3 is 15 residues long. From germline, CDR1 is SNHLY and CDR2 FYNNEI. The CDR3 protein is CASSVMGLVQETQYF. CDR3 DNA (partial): TGTGCCAGCAGTGTTATGGGACTAGTCCAAGAGACC. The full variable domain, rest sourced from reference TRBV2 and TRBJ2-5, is EPEVTQTPSHQVTQMGQEVILRCVPISNHLYFYWYRQILGQKVEFLVSFYNNEISEKSEIFDDQFSVERPDGSNFTLKIRSTKLEDSAMYFCASSVMGLVQETQYFGPGTRLLVL.

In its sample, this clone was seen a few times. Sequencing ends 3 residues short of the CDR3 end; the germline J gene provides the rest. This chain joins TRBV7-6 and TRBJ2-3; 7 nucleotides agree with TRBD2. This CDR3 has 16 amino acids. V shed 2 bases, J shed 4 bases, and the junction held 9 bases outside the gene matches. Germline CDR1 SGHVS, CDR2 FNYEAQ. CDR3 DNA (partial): TGTGCCAGCAGCTTACTTCCTAAACTAGCGTCAGATACG. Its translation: CASSLLPKLASDT. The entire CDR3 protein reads CASSLLPKLASDTQYF.

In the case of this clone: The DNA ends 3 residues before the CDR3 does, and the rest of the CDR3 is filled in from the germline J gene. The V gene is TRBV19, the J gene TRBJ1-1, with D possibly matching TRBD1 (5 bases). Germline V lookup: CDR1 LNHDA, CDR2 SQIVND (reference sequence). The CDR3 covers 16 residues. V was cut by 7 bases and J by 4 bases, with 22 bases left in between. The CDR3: CASTTLIQALGTEAFF. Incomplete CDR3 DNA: TGTGCCAGTACCACACTAATACAGGCTTTGGGCACTGAA. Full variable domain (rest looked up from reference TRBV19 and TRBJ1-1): DGGITQSPKYLFRKEGQNVTLSCEQNLNHDAMYWYRQDPGQGLRLIYYSQIVNDFQKGDIAEGYSVSREKKESFPLTVTSAQKNPTAFYLCASTTLIQALGTEAFFGQGTRLTVV.

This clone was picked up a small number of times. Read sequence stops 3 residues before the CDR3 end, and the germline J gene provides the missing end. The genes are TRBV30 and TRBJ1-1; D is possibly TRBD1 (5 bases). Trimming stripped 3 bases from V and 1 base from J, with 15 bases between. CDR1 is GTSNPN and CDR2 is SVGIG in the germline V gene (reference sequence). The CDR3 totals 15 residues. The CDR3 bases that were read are TGTGCCTGGAGAATCCCAGGGCTGGAGAACACTGAA. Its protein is CAWRIPGLENTE. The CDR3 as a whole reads CAWRIPGLENTEAFF. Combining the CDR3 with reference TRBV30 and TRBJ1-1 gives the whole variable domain SQTIHQWPATLVQPVGSPLSLECTVEGTSNPNLYWYRQAAGRGLQLLFYSVGIGQISSEVPQNLSASRPQDRQFILSSKKLLLSDSGFYLCAWRIPGLENTEAFFGQGTRLTVV.

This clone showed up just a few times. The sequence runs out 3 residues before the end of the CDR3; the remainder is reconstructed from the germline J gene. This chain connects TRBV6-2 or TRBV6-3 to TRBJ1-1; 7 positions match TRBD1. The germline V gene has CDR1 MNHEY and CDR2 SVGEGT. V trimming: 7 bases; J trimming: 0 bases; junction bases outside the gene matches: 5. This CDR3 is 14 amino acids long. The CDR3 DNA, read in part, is TGTGCCAGCAAAGTGGGGACAGTGAACACTGAA. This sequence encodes CASKVGTVNTE. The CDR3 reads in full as CASKVGTVNTEAFF.

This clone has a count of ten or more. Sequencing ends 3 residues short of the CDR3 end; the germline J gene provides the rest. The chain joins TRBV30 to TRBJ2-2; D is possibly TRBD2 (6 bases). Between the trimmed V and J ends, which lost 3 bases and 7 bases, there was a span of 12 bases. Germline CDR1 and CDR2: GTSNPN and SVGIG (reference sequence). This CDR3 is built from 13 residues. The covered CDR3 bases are TGTGCCTGGAGCCAGCGGGTAGACGGGGAG. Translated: CAWSQRVDGE. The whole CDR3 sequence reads CAWSQRVDGELFF. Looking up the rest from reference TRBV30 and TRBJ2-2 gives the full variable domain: SQTIHQWPATLVQPVGSPLSLECTVEGTSNPNLYWYRQAAGRGLQLLFYSVGIGQISSEVPQNLSASRPQDRQFILSSKKLLLSDSGFYLCAWSQRVDGELFFGEGSRLTVL.

The CDR3 loop reads CASSTRDRNSYEQYF. The covered CDR3 bases are TGTGCCAGCAGCACTCGGGACAGGAACTCCTACGAG. The gene calls are TRBV11-2 and TRBJ2-7; 8 bases fit TRBD1. The sequenced fragment ends 3 residues before the CDR3 boundary, so the rest is inferred from the germline J gene. This CDR3 is built from 15 residues. V gave up 5 bases and J gave up 0 bases; unmatched junction bases: 6. Germline CDR1 is SGHAT and CDR2 is FQNNGV.

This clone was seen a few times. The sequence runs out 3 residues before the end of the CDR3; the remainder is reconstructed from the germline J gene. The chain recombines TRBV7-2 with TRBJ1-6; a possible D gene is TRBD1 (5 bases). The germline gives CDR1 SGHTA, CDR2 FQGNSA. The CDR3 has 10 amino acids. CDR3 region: CASGAVPLHF. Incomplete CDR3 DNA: TGTGCCAGCGGGGCCGTTCCC.

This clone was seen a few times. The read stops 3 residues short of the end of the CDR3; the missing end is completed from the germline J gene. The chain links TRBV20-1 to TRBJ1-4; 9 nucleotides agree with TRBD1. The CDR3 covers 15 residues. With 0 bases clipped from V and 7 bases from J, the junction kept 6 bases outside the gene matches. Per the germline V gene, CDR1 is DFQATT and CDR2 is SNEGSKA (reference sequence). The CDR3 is CSARDKGQGGEKLFF. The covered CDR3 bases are TGCAGTGCTAGAGATAAGGGACAGGGTGGTGAAAAA.

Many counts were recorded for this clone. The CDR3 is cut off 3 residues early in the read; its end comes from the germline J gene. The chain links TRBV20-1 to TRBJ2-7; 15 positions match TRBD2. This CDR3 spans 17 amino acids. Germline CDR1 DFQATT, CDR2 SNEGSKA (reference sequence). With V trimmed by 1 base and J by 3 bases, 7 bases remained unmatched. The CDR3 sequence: CSARGRTSGREYYEQYF. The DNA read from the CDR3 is TGCAGTGCTAGAGGACGGACTAGCGGGAGGGAATACTACGAG.

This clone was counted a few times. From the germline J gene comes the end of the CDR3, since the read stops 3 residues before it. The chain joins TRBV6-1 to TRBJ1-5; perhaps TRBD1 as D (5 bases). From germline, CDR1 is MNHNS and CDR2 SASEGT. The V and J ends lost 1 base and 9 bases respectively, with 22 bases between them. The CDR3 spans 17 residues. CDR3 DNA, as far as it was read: TGTGCCAGCAGTGAAGGGTGGGGGGTCCTGTTGGGTAGGCCC. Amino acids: CASSEGWGVLLGRP. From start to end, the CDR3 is CASSEGWGVLLGRPQHF.

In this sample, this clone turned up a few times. CDR3 amino acids: CASSLGPVTDTQYF. CDR3 DNA (partial): TGTGCCAGCAGCTTAGGTCCTGTAACAGATACG. This chain joins TRBV11-1 and TRBJ2-3; D is unclear. The CDR3 end falls 3 residues outside the read, so it is completed with the germline J gene. Germline CDR1 reads SGHAT; CDR2 reads FQDESV (reference sequence). V lost 1 base to trimming and J lost 3 bases, with 8 bases between them. The CDR3 extends over 14 amino acids.

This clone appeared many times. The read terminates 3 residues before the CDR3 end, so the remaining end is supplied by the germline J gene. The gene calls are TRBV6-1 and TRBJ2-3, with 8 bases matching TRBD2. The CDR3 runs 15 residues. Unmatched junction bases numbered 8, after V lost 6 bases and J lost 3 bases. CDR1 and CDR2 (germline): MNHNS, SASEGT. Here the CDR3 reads CASRESGRWTDTQYF. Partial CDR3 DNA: TGTGCCAGCAGGGAAAGCGGGAGATGGACAGATACG.

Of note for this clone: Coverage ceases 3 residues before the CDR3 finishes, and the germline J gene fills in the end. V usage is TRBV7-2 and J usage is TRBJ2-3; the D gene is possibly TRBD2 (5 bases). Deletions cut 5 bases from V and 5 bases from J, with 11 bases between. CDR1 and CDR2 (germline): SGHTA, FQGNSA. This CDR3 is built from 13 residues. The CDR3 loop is CASSALAIDTQYF. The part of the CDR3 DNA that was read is TGTGCCAGCAGCGCCTTAGCGATAGATACG.

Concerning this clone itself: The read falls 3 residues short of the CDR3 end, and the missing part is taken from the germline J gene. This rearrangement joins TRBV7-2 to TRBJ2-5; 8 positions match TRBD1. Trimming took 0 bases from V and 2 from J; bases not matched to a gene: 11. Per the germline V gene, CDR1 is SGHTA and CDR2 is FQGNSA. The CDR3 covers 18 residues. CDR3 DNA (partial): TGTGCCAGCAGCTTAGCGGGTTTATGGGGACAGGATCAAGAGACC. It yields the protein CASSLAGLWGQDQET. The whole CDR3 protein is CASSLAGLWGQDQETQYF.

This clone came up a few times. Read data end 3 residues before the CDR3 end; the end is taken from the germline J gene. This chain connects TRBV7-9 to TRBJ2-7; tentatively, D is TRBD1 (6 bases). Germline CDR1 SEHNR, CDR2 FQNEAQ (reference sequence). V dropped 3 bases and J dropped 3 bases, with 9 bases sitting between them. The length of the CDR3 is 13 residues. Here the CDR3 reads CASSLTGYYEQYF. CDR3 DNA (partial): TGTGCCAGCAGCTTGACAGGATACTACGAG.

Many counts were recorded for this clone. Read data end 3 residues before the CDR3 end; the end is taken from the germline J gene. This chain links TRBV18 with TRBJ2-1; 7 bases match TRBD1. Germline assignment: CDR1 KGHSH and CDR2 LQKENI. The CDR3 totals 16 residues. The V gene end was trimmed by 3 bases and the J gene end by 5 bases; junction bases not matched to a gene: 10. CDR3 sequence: CASSPYTGTVNNEQFF. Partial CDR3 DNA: TGTGCCAGCTCACCTTATACCGGGACAGTCAACAATGAG. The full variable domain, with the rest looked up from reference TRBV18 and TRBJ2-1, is NAGVMQNPRHLVRRRGQEARLRCSPMKGHSHVYWYRQLPEEGLKFMVYLQKENIIDESGMPKERFSAEFPKEGPSILRIQQVVRGDSAAYFCASSPYTGTVNNEQFFGPGTRLTVL.